Each of the 22 T cell receptor beta chains below was sequenced from the same sample in a study of monozygotic twins with inflammatory bowel disease. From its re-call of the 5' RACE reads, TCRdb lists each CDR3 protein once, without DNA. The sample holds more than 95,000 distinct CDR3 sequences. The material sequenced was blood. These receptors originate from a human donor with ulcerative colitis or Crohn's disease, or a healthy co-twin of an affected twin (not recorded which).

The rearrangement joins TRBV29-1 to TRBJ2-2; TCRdb names TRBD2, which stays unverified in the absence of DNA. CDR1 and CDR2 (germline): SQVTM, ANQGSEA. The CDR3 contains 12 residues. The CDR3 sequence is CSAAENTGELFF.

The chain uses TRBV20-1 and TRBJ1-1. The CDR3 has 13 amino acids. Germline CDR1 DFQATT, CDR2 SNEGSKA (reference sequence). The CDR3 sequence is CSAYYTGDTEAFF.

V is TRBV6-6 and J is TRBJ1-5. The CDR3 length is 14 residues. CDR1 and CDR2 from the germline V gene are MNHNY and SVGAGI (reference sequence). Here the CDR3 reads CASSPGGGGQPQHF.

The V and J genes are TRBV7-2 and TRBJ1-5. The length of the CDR3 is 14 residues. The V gene's germline CDR1 is SGHTA and CDR2 FQGNSA. The CDR3 protein is CASSLGRNNQPQHF. Based on the CDR3 plus reference TRBV7-2 and TRBJ1-5, the full variable domain is GAGVSQSPSNKVTEKGKDVELRCDPISGHTALYWYRQSLGQGLEFLIYFQGNSAPDKSGLPSDRFSAERTGGSVSTLTIQRTQQEDSAVYLCASSLGRNNQPQHFGDGTRLSIL.

This sequence joins TRBV19 and TRBJ1-2; TCRdb reports TRBD1, a call that lacks DNA to check it against. Germline lookup yields CDR1 LNHDA and CDR2 SQIVND (reference sequence). The CDR3 is 15 amino acids. The chain's CDR3 is CASTIPGQGNYGYTF.

The chain has TRBV29-1 and TRBJ2-7; there is no DNA to check the TCRdb D call of TRBD2. In germline, CDR1 is SQVTM, CDR2 ANQGSEA. CDR3 size: 15 residues. This CDR3 reads CSVKGLAGVSAEQYF.

This CDR3 reads CSVARGGRETQYF. The chain links TRBV29-1 to TRBJ2-5; TCRdb's D call, TRBD1, is unchecked because there is no DNA. Germline V CDR1 and CDR2: SQVTM, ANQGSEA. The CDR3 contains 13 residues.

The J gene is TRBJ2-6, the V gene TRBV5-1; as DNA is missing, the TRBD1 call by TCRdb cannot be tested. CDR3 length: 15 amino acids. The germline V gene encodes CDR1 SGHRS and CDR2 YFSETQ. The CDR3 protein is CASSLLSSGANVLTF.

This sequence joins TRBV5-1 and TRBJ2-3. The CDR3 length is 11 residues. Germline V lookup: CDR1 SGHRS, CDR2 YFSETQ. The CDR3 loop reads CASSPGDTQYF.

The chain recombines TRBV7-2 with TRBJ2-3; checking the TCRdb D call of TRBD2 is not possible without DNA. CDR1 and CDR2 from the germline V gene are SGHTA and FQGNSA. The CDR3 covers 14 residues. The CDR3 reads CASRAGLETDTQYF.

This chain connects TRBV5-1 to TRBJ2-1; no DNA is available, so the TRBD1 call from TCRdb remains unchecked. The CDR3 totals 15 residues. Germline CDR1 and CDR2: SGHRS and YFSETQ. The CDR3 region is CASSSGAASYNEQFF.

V and J are TRBV7-2 and TRBJ1-1; there is no DNA to check the TCRdb D call of TRBD1. Looked up from germline, CDR1 is SGHTA and CDR2 is FQGNSA. This CDR3 has 14 residues. The CDR3 here is CASSPRGSPLGAFF.

This rearrangement joins TRBV29-1 to TRBJ2-7; TCRdb's assignment of TRBD2 cannot be checked, as there is no DNA. The length of the CDR3 is 15 residues. CDR1 and CDR2 from the germline V gene are SQVTM and ANQGSEA. CDR3 sequence reads: CSVEGLAGDPYEQYF.

This chain uses TRBV7-2 with TRBJ2-7; with no DNA, the TCRdb D assignment of TRBD1 cannot be verified. Germline V gene data show CDR1 as SGHTA and CDR2 as FQGNSA. The CDR3 covers 15 residues. The CDR3 spells CASSSVGTGAHEQYF. Supplemented by reference TRBV7-2 and TRBJ2-7, the full variable domain reads GAGVSQSPSNKVTEKGKDVELRCDPISGHTALYWYRQSLGQGLEFLIYFQGNSAPDKSGLPSDRFSAERTGGSVSTLTIQRTQQEDSAVYLCASSSVGTGAHEQYFGPGTRLTVT.

The chain uses TRBV10-3 and TRBJ2-5; TCRdb picks TRBD2, but there is no DNA to check that call. This CDR3 region has 14 residues. Germline CDR1 ENHRY, CDR2 SYGVKD. CDR3 residues: CAIRKREGAETQYF.

V gene TRBV5-5 combines with J gene TRBJ2-3; TCRdb's D gene call, TRBD1, goes unchecked for lack of DNA. The CDR3 totals 16 residues. The germline CDR1 and CDR2 sequences are SGHKS and YYEKEE (reference sequence). CDR3: CASSFGRGRGTDTQYF.

V usage is TRBV20-1 and J usage is TRBJ1-1; as DNA is missing, the TRBD1 call by TCRdb cannot be tested. The CDR3 is 13 residues long. CDR1 and CDR2 from the germline V gene are DFQATT and SNEGSKA (reference sequence). The CDR3 sequence is CSASGQAITEAFF.

V is TRBV10-1 and J is TRBJ2-1; TCRdb returns TRBD1, unconfirmable since there is no DNA. Germline V lookup: CDR1 WNHNN, CDR2 SYGVQD (reference sequence). This CDR3 contains 14 residues. The CDR3 is CASSEAILGTEQFF.

This rearrangement joins TRBV5-1 to TRBJ2-3; the TCRdb D gene call, TRBD2, has no DNA to confirm it. CDR3 length equals 15 residues. CDR1 is SGHRS, CDR2 YFSETQ, per germline. The CDR3 loop reads CASIFSGRYTDTQYF.

The chain has TRBV2 and TRBJ2-3; no DNA is available, so the TRBD2 call from TCRdb remains unchecked. CDR1 is SNHLY, CDR2 FYNNEI, per germline. The CDR3 loop spans 14 amino acids. This chain's CDR3 is CASSSSGRTDTQYF.

This chain links TRBV2 with TRBJ1-5; the D call from TCRdb, TRBD1, cannot be confirmed without DNA. CDR1 and CDR2 (germline): SNHLY, FYNNEI. The CDR3 length is 14 residues. This CDR3 is CATYRTGGDQPQHF.

The rearrangement uses TRBV7-8 and TRBJ1-1. CDR1 is SGHVS, CDR2 FQNEAQ, per germline. CDR3 size: 12 residues. Here the CDR3 reads CASSLGRREAFF.